Below, one TCR beta chain is given with its context. Its specificity is unknown. V lost 4 bases to trimming and J lost 0 bases, with 4 bases between them. CDR3 size: 12 residues. The germline CDR1 and CDR2 sequences are SGHKS and YYEKEE (reference sequence). Primers targeted 54 TRBV and 13 TRBJ segments. Sequencing was performed with immunoSEQ multiplex PCR; in TCRdb, only in-frame clones are kept and a portion is missing. Of approximately 110,000 clones listed, 80% to 95% were seen once; the top ten hold around 0.3%. This entry comes from a study of T cell repertoires and HLA-DP antigens. Study-level information: In vitro CD4+ alloreactivity was against HeLa-presented HLA-DP. Sorted CD137+CD4+ samples averaged 218.4 ng DNA; pre-culture CD4+ samples, about 1,200 ng. One stimulator alloantigen differed from self by one groove amino acid; the other by ten.

This chain links TRBV5-5 with TRBJ2-5; D remains ambiguous. The receptor's source is a woman younger than 35 in good health and CMV-seronegative. Sequenced input: CD4+ T cells from PBMCs. CDR3 DNA: TGTGCCAGCAGCCAGTACCAAGAGACCCAGTACTTC. Encoded protein: CASSQYQETQYF.